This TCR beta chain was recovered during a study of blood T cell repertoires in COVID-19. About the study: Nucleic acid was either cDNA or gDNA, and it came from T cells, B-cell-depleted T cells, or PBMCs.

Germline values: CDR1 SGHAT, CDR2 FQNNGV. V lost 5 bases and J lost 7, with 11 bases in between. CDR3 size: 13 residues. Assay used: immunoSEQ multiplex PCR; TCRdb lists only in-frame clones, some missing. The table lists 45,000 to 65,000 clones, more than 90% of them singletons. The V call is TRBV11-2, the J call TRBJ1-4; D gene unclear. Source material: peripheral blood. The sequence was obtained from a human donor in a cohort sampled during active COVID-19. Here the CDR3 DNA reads TGTGCCAGCAGCCCCCGTCGGAGTGAAAAACTGTTTTTT. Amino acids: CASSPRRSEKLFF.